One T cell receptor (beta chain) is described in this entry. These data belong to a study of shared clonotypes between healthy human individuals. Some clones are missing from TCRdb's copy, which holds only in-frame ones; the method was immunoSEQ multiplex PCR. Of 2 million to 2.5 million clones listed, approximately 94% are singletons. This CDR3 has 17 residues. The trim removed 4 bases at V and 1 base at J, leaving 6 bases unmatched. Germline V gene data show CDR1 as LGHNA and CDR2 as YSLEER. Sequenced input: naive CD4+ T cells sorted from blood. This sample's subset: CD45RA+ positively selected. This TCR was sampled from a man younger than 35 in good health. The chain uses TRBV4-3 and TRBJ2-1, with 11 bases aligning to TRBD2. The CDR3 spells CASSRQTSGVSYNEQFF. Here the CDR3 DNA reads TGCGCCAGCAGCCGCCAGACTAGCGGGGTTTCCTACAATGAGCAGTTCTTC.